One T cell receptor (beta chain) is described in this entry. Its antigen remains undetermined. No much larger clonotype is one base removed from it; base qualities were not supplied. One collaborating source in Seattle enrolled patients during active infection and followed them longitudinally through the course of disease. Whole blood was collected in K2EDTA tubes by collaborating institutions according to the institutions' own protocols. Collaborator samples were shipped for TCRbeta analysis as frozen whole blood, isolated PBMCs, or DNA extracted from either sample type. TCRbeta CDR3 regions were amplified from genomic DNA by means of the immunoSEQ Assay, a bias-controlled multiplex PCR. In the paper's pipeline: The number of nucleated cells in each sample was estimated from the amplification of reference gene primers within the assay. To quantify the absolute abundance of each unique TCRbeta CDR3 rearrangement, sequence reads were collapsed and filtered. For each sample, productive Simpson clonality was calculated as the square root of Simpson's diversity index over productive rearrangements. In TCRdb, the immuneACCESS table is reduced to in-frame sequences with V and J assigned. These tables do not hold every clone; where another copy was compared, an unresolved V gene accounts for under half, and the others remain unexplained. D and trimming come from the DNA, and the V and J calls and clone size come from that table. The sample includes 300,000 to 400,000 clones, with almost 90% observed a single time. The top ten constitute approximately 7.3% of the sample.

The data were obtained in a study of blood T cell repertoires in COVID-19 (dated by TCRdb to 2020 to 2021). Regarding the research as a whole: Samples covering the acute and convalescent phases of COVID-19 were provided by collaborators in the United States, Italy and Spain. The prospective study material was composed of cDNA or gDNA derived from T cells, B-cell-depleted T cells, or PBMCs. The dataset comprised deeply sampled blood TCRbeta repertoires from subjects exposed to, actively infected with, or recovered from COVID-19. The repertoires were released in a freely available public database meant as a resource for research on the immune response to SARS-CoV-2. The samples were drawn from the first 160 participants of the ongoing ImmuneRACE study and from over a thousand subjects provided by 6 global collaborators. The sample metadata nearly always contained a de-identified subject ID, COVID-19 status, age in years and sex. Where available, HLA class I and class II types were taken from metadata supplied by the sample provider and were not determined by assay-based typing.

The CDR3 runs 18 residues from the cysteine to the phenylalanine. Only the CDR3 portion is preserved as DNA: 54 bases, with reading frame beginning at the first base. From V the trimming removes 3 bases and from J it removes 4 bases, while the gene matches leave 8 bases of the junction unaccounted for. Reading the germline V gene gives CDR1 ENHRY and CDR2 SYGVKD. Overall study results and their limits: How much clinical and demographic metadata was included differed by source and by participant, and the metadata was provided uncurated.

The sequenced sample consisted of peripheral blood. This chain joins TRBV10-3 to TRBJ2-6, and 11 junction bases match TRBD2. This sequence originates from a woman in her 70s with COVID-19, enrolled during active disease. The DNA sequence is as follows: TGTGCCATCAGTGAATCCTTTAGCGGGGGGGACGGGGCCAACGTCCTGACTTTC. It is translated as CAISESFSGGDGANVLTF.